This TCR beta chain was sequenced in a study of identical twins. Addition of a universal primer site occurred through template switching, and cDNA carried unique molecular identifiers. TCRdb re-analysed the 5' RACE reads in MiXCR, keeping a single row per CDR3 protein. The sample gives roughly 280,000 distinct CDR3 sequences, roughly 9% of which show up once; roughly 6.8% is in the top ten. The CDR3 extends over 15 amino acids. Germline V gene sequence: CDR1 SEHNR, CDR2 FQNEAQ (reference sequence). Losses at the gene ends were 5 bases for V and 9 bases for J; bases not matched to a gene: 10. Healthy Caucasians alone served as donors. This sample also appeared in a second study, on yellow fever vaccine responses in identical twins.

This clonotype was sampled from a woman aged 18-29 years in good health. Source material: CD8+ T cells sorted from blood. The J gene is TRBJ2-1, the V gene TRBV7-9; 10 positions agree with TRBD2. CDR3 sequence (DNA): TGTGCCAGCAGCCCCTCACTAGCGGGGTTTGGTGAGCAGTTCTTC. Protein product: CASSPSLAGFGEQFF. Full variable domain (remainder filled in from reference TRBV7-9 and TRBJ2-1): DTGVSQNPRHKITKRGQNVTFRCDPISEHNRLYWYRQTLGQGPEFLTYFQNEAQLEKSRLLSDRFSAERPKGSFSTLEIQRTEQGDSAMYLCASSPSLAGFGEQFFGPGTRLTVL.